The 27 T cell receptor beta chains given below trace back to one sample, sequenced in a study of blood T cells in healthy people across ages (dated by TCRdb to the mid-2010s). Library generation was performed with 5' RACE. A second PCR of roughly 7 to 11 cycles was performed with a sample-barcoded 5' primer and a J-beta primer mix. TCRdb handled the public reads itself, with Q25 trimming in fastp and clone calling in MiXCR, and kept productive beta chains. CDR3 protein duplicates are merged, each entry listing the most common genes and DNA. The sample table holds 1,800,000 or so distinct CDR3 sequences, of which 39% were seen once. Roughly 23% of the sample rests with the top ten. Sequencing used blood. All receptors come from a human donor in good health.

The rearrangement links TRBV12-3 or TRBV12-4 to TRBJ1-3, with D unclear. CDR3 length: 16 residues. The V end was cut by 7 bases, the J end by 0 bases, with 16 bases between. The CDR3 here is CASIRSDRYSGNTIYF. CDR3 DNA: TGTGCCAGCATTAGAAGCGACCGTTACTCTGGAAACACCATATATTTT.

The rearrangement uses TRBV10-3 and TRBJ2-1; 9 nucleotides line up with TRBD1. The CDR3 contains 18 residues. Germline CDR1 ENHRY, CDR2 SYGVKD. V lost 7 bases to trimming and J lost 0 bases; unmatched junction nucleotides: 13. CDR3 sequence: CAINNRRDRASSYNEQFF. In DNA, the CDR3 is TGTGCCATCAATAATCGAAGGGACAGGGCGAGCTCCTACAATGAGCAGTTCTTC.

This clonotype has only a few counts. The chain carries TRBV6-6 and TRBJ2-2; D gene unclear. The V end lost 4 bases, the J end lost 4 bases, and 7 bases lay between the germline ends. Germline V CDR1 and CDR2: MNHNY, SVGAGI (reference sequence). This CDR3 has 13 residues. CDR3 sequence reads: CASSSRSTGELFF. The CDR3 DNA follows: TGTGCCAGCAGTTCCAGGTCCACCGGGGAGCTGTTTTTT.

The chain is built from TRBV5-1 and TRBJ2-2, with 9 positions matching TRBD1. Germline V lookup: CDR1 SGHRS, CDR2 YFSETQ. V lost 4 bases, J lost 0 bases, and 4 bases stayed unmatched. The CDR3 extends over 16 amino acids. The CDR3 is CASSITGGANTGELFF. CDR3 nucleotides: TGCGCCAGCAGCATTACAGGGGGCGCGAACACCGGGGAGCTGTTTTTT.

The rearrangement links TRBV4-3 to TRBJ1-2; TRBD1 might be the D (5 bases). CDR3 length: 15 amino acids. The germline V gene has CDR1 LGHNA and CDR2 YSLEER. V shed 1 base and J shed 6 bases, with 15 bases lying between them. This CDR3 reads CASSQGGPFRDGYTF. CDR3 sequence (DNA): TGCGCCAGCAGCCAAGGGGGCCCCTTCCGGGATGGCTACACCTTC.

In DNA, the CDR3 is TGCGCCAGCAGCTTGGCGGCAGGGATGAGGACCTACGAGCAGTACTTC. Translating gives CASSLAAGMRTYEQYF. This chain joins TRBV5-1 and TRBJ2-1, with a possible D match to TRBD1 (5 bases). The J call is uncertain, as TRBJ2-7 better fits the DNA end. Germline CDR1 and CDR2: SGHRS and YFSETQ. The CDR3 loop spans 16 amino acids.

This clonotype was picked up a small number of times. This sequence joins TRBV20-1 and TRBJ1-2; D is possibly TRBD1 (5 bases). Germline assignment: CDR1 DFQATT and CDR2 SNEGSKA (reference sequence). Trimming removed 5 bases at V and 4 bases at J, with 11 bases between. The CDR3 length is 12 residues. The DNA for the CDR3 is TGCAGTGCTCCGGACGGGACCTATGGCTACACCTTC. Its translation: CSAPDGTYGYTF.

This clonotype was seen just once. V usage is TRBV29-1 and J usage is TRBJ1-1, with D unresolved. This CDR3 region has 14 residues. Germline V gives CDR1 SQVTM, CDR2 ANQGSEA. Trimming removed 4 bases at V and 0 bases at J, with 12 bases between. CDR3 coding DNA: TGCAGCGTTGGACGCAGCTCAATGAACACTGAAGCTTTCTTT. It specifies CSVGRSSMNTEAFF.

The chain employs TRBV20-1 and TRBJ1-1; D remains ambiguous. Germline loops: CDR1 DFQATT, CDR2 SNEGSKA (reference sequence). Trimming cost V 3 bases and J 4 bases, with 15 bases left between them. This CDR3 has 14 residues. CDR3 nucleotide sequence: TGCAGTGCTAGGGTGGCAACCTCAGGCACTGAAGCTTTCTTT. Its protein product is CSARVATSGTEAFF.

The chain links TRBV6-2 or TRBV6-3 to TRBJ1-5; D uncertain. The germline V gene encodes CDR1 MNHEY and CDR2 SVGEGT. V was clipped by 0 bases and J by 7 bases, with 10 bases between them. This CDR3 is built from 14 residues. CDR3 nucleotides: TGTGCCAGCAGTTACTCGATGCAGGCCCAGCCCCAGCATTTT. Its protein is CASSYSMQAQPQHF.

The chain uses TRBV5-1 and TRBJ2-5; D not resolved. V was clipped by 4 bases and J by 1 base, with 11 bases between them. The CDR3 sequence is 14 residues long. Germline-derived CDR1 and CDR2 are SGHRS and YFSETQ. DNA of the CDR3: TGCGCCAGCAGCGCCCCCGGGTCCCAAGAGACCCAGTACTTC. Its protein is CASSAPGSQETQYF.

As regards this clonotype: One junction end does not reproduce the germline sequence, and a read error may be involved. The CDR3 protein is CAGRHQGMETQYF. CDR3 DNA: TGTGCCGGCAGACACCAGGGTATGGAGACCCAGTACTTC. V and J are TRBV7-2 and TRBJ2-7; perhaps TRBD1 as D (5 bases). The end of the DNA fits TRBJ2-5 better, so the J call may be wrong. CDR3 size: 13 residues. Germline CDR1 is SGHTA and CDR2 is FQGNSA.

V usage is TRBV20-1 and J usage is TRBJ1-1, with 9 bases identical to TRBD1. The CDR3 has 15 amino acids. CDR1 is DFQATT, CDR2 SNEGSKA, per germline (reference sequence). Losses at the gene ends were 6 bases for V and 4 bases for J; bases not matched to a gene: 12. The CDR3 is CSALQGAEGGTEAFF. In DNA form, the CDR3 reads TGCAGTGCGCTACAGGGGGCAGAAGGAGGCACTGAAGCTTTCTTT.

The genes are TRBV2 and TRBJ2-5, with D possibly matching TRBD1 (6 bases). CDR1 SNHLY and CDR2 FYNNEI come from the germline V gene. Trimming removed 6 bases from V and 5 bases from J, with 19 bases in between. The CDR3 loop spans 15 amino acids. In DNA form, the CDR3 reads TGTGCCAGCAGCGGCGGACAGCCGGTCAGGGAGACCCAGTACTTC. Protein sequence: CASSGGQPVRETQYF.

V and J are TRBV20-1 and TRBJ2-4, with D maybe TRBD2 (5 bases). The J call is in doubt because the DNA end fits TRBJ2-5 better. This CDR3 is built from 12 residues. Germline V gene lookup returns CDR1 DFQATT and CDR2 SNEGSKA (reference sequence). CDR3 loop: CSASLALETQYF. The CDR3 DNA sequence: TGCAGTGCTAGTTTAGCGCTAGAGACCCAGTACTTC.

V is TRBV3-1 and J is TRBJ2-4; the D gene is possibly TRBD2 (5 bases). The germline CDR1 and CDR2 sequences are LGHDT and YNNKEL (reference sequence). V dropped 3 bases and J dropped 6 bases, with 6 bases sitting between them. The CDR3 length is 12 residues. This CDR3 is CASSQAGNIQYF. The DNA for the CDR3 is TGTGCCAGCAGCCAGGCGGGAAACATTCAGTACTTC.

This clonotype has a count of ten or more. CDR3 nucleotides: TGTGCCAGCAGTTTTGGCAGAAACTACGAGCAGTACTTC. Protein product: CASSFGRNYEQYF. This chain joins TRBV12-3 or TRBV12-4 and TRBJ2-7, with D unclear. V lost 3 bases to trimming and J lost 3 bases, with 9 bases between them. The length of the CDR3 is 13 residues.

The table lists this clonotype with a few counts. This chain uses TRBV9 with TRBJ2-1; TRBD2 matches at 9 bases. This CDR3 has 14 amino acids. Per germline, CDR1 SGDLS and CDR2 YYNGEE. The J segment lost 8 bases and the V segment lost 1 base, leaving 4 bases of the junction unmatched. CDR3 nucleotide sequence: TGTGCCAGCAGCGTACTAGCGGGGAACCATGAGCAGTTCTTC. This codes for CASSVLAGNHEQFF. The full variable domain, rest sourced from reference TRBV9 and TRBJ2-1, is DSGVTQTPKHLITATGQRVTLRCSPRSGDLSVYWYQQSLDQGLQFLIQYYNGEERAKGNILERFSAQQFPDLHSELNLSSLELGDSALYFCASSVLAGNHEQFFGPGTRLTVL.

The chain uses TRBV5-5 and TRBJ2-1; TRBD2 agrees at 9 bases. Germline V lookup: CDR1 SGHKS, CDR2 YYEKEE (reference sequence). The ends lost 0 bases at V and 7 bases at J; junction bases unmatched: 5. This CDR3 has 15 residues. CDR3 sequence: CASSLVGTSMNEQFF. CDR3 in DNA: TGTGCCAGCAGCTTGGTCGGGACTAGCATGAATGAGCAGTTCTTC.

The genes are TRBV3-1 and TRBJ2-7; 10 bases are shared with TRBD1. CDR1 LGHDT and CDR2 YNNKEL come from the germline V gene (reference sequence). This CDR3 is built from 15 residues. The V segment lost 3 bases and the J segment 5 bases; nucleotides outside the gene matches: 7. The chain's CDR3 is CASSQAETGGNEQYF. CDR3 DNA: TGTGCCAGCAGCCAGGCTGAGACAGGGGGCAACGAGCAGTACTTC.

The chain uses TRBV11-2 and TRBJ2-1, with TRBD2 identical over 10 bases. This CDR3 is built from 15 residues. Germline CDR1 and CDR2: SGHAT and FQNNGV. With 1 base clipped from V and 12 bases from J, the junction kept 9 bases outside the gene matches. The CDR3 sequence is CASSLGTSGAKGQFF. CDR3 sequence (DNA): TGTGCCAGCAGCTTAGGTACTAGCGGGGCAAAGGGGCAGTTCTTC.

The gene calls are TRBV4-2 and TRBJ1-2, with D possibly matching TRBD1 (5 bases). The V gene lost 0 bases and the J gene lost 8 bases, with 13 bases spanning the gap. The CDR3 consists of 14 residues. CDR1 is LGHNA, CDR2 YNFKEQ, per germline. The chain's CDR3 is CASSQEGERKGYTF. The CDR3 DNA is TGTGCCAGCAGCCAAGAAGGGGAGCGAAAGGGCTACACCTTC.

The chain is built from TRBV20-1 and TRBJ1-2; TRBD1 agrees at 7 bases. J was trimmed by 7 bases and V by 4 bases; bases with no gene match: 3. The CDR3 is made up of 11 amino acids. Per germline, CDR1 DFQATT and CDR2 SNEGSKA (reference sequence). Here the CDR3 DNA reads TGCAGTGCTAAGGACAGGAGTGGCTACACCTTC. Translation gives CSAKDRSGYTF.

This clonotype was counted only a few times. The rearrangement joins TRBV20-1 to TRBJ2-1; TRBD1 aligns across 9 bases. Germline assignment: CDR1 DFQATT and CDR2 SNEGSKA (reference sequence). The trim removed 0 bases at V and 9 bases at J, leaving 9 bases unmatched. This CDR3 is 15 amino acids long. The CDR3: CSARDRGTGSGEQFF. DNA for the CDR3: TGCAGTGCTAGAGATAGGGGGACAGGGTCCGGTGAGCAGTTCTTC.

This clonotype came up once. This chain uses TRBV20-1 with TRBJ1-4; D is possibly TRBD1 (5 bases). V lost 2 bases and J 8 bases, leaving 15 bases between the germline ends. This CDR3 region has 14 residues. CDR1 is DFQATT and CDR2 is SNEGSKA in the germline V gene (reference sequence). CDR3 sequence reads: CSARWGNSGEKLFF. In DNA, the CDR3 is TGCAGTGCTAGATGGGGGAACTCGGGGGAAAAACTGTTTTTT.

This clonotype was seen a single time. This chain uses TRBV28 with TRBJ2-1, with TRBD1 identical over 9 bases. V lost 7 bases to trimming and J lost 9 bases; unmatched junction nucleotides: 10. Per germline, CDR1 MDHEN and CDR2 SYDVKM. There are 14 residues in the CDR3. CDR3 amino acids: CASIQGARVGEQFF. The CDR3 nucleotides are TGTGCCAGCATACAGGGGGCGCGGGTTGGTGAGCAGTTCTTC. The whole variable domain, remainder taken from reference TRBV28 and TRBJ2-1, is DVKVTQSSRYLVKRTGEKVFLECVQDMDHENMFWYRQDPGLGLRLIYFSYDVKMKEKGDIPEGYSVSREKKERFSLILESASTNQTSMYLCASIQGARVGEQFFGPGTRLTVL.

This chain joins TRBV7-9 and TRBJ1-1; TRBD1 agrees at 8 bases. V shed 8 bases and J 4 bases; nucleotides not matched to a gene: 9. CDR1 and CDR2 (germline): SEHNR, FQNEAQ (reference sequence). The CDR3 is 14 amino acids. As DNA, the CDR3 is TGTGCCAGCCGCGGGTCTCAGGGGGCCACTGAAGCTTTCTTT. Translating it yields CASRGSQGATEAFF.